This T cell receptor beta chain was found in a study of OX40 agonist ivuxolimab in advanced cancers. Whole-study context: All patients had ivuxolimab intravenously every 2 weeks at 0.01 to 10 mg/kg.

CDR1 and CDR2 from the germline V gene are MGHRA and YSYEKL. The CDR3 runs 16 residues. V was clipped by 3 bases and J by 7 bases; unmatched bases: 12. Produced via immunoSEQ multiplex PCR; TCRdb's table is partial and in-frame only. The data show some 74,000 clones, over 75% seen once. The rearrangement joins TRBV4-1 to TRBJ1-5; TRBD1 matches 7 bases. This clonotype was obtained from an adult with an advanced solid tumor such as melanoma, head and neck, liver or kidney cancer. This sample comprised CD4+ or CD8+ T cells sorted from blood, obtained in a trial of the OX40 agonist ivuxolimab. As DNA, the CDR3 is TGCGCCAGCAGCCAGGGTTGGTCAGGGGGAGGCCAGCCCCAGCATTTT. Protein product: CASSQGWSGGGQPQHF.